These T cell receptor beta chains were read from a single sample in a study of T cells in Graves' hyperthyroidism and ophthalmopathy. TCRdb analysed the multiplex PCR reads with MiXCR anew, one entry per CDR3 protein. Among about 360,000 distinct CDR3 sequences listed, about 18% were seen once. The source material was blood. These receptors came from a woman aged 18-29 years with Graves' hyperthyroidism. Each CDR3 is given with its conserved first and last residue. A D gene is named only where the DNA matches it firmly. Expanded clones get a size class; other rows say once, few or many, or leave the size out.

v_gene: TRBV12-3/TRBV12-4; d_gene: NA; abundance: NA; j_gene: TRBJ1-5; CDR3nt: TGTGCCAGCAGTCGTTGGGTGGGGAGCAATCAGCCCCAGCATTTT; CDR3aa: CASSRWVGSNQPQHF
v_gene: TRBV5-1; d_gene: NA; abundance: many; j_gene: TRBJ1-1; CDR3nt: TGCGCCAGCAGCCCGCGTCCTTCAGGGAGTCTAATAGAAGCTTTCTTT; CDR3aa: CASSPRPSGSLIEAFF
v_gene: TRBV7-2; d_gene: NA; abundance: many; j_gene: TRBJ1-5; CDR3nt: TGTGCCAGCAGCAAGGGAGGTTCGAGCAATCAGCCCCAGCATTTT; CDR3aa: CASSKGGSSNQPQHF
v_gene: TRBV3-1; d_gene: TRBD2; abundance: few; j_gene: TRBJ2-7; CDR3nt: TGTGCCAGCAGCGCGGGACTAGCGGGGGGGCTCCACGAGCAGTACTTC; CDR3aa: CASSAGLAGGLHEQYF
v_gene: TRBV6-1; d_gene: TRBD1; abundance: once; j_gene: TRBJ1-2; CDR3nt: TGTGCCAGCAGTGAGGGACAGTTGGAAAACTATGGCTACACCTTC; CDR3aa: CASSEGQLENYGYTF
v_gene: TRBV6-5; d_gene: TRBD1; abundance: many; j_gene: TRBJ1-1; CDR3nt: TGTGCCAGCAGTTACTCGGGTCAGGGGGTACCTGAAGCTTTCTTT; CDR3aa: CASSYSGQGVPEAFF
v_gene: TRBV20-1; d_gene: TRBD2; abundance: few; j_gene: TRBJ2-2; CDR3nt: TGCAGTGCAAGGGACCTAGCGGGGGGAAACACCGGGGAGCTGTTTTTT; CDR3aa: CSARDLAGGNTGELFF
v_gene: TRBV5-1; d_gene: NA; abundance: many; j_gene: TRBJ2-5; CDR3nt: TGCGCCAGCAGCTTGGTCCCCCCGGAGACCCAGTACTTC; CDR3aa: CASSLVPPETQYF
v_gene: TRBV30; d_gene: NA; abundance: many; j_gene: TRBJ1-1; CDR3nt: TGTGCCTGGAGTGTAGCGGACACGGGGAACACTGAAGCTTTCTTT; CDR3aa: CAWSVADTGNTEAFF
v_gene: TRBV6-1; d_gene: NA; abundance: NA; j_gene: TRBJ2-7; CDR3nt: TGTGCCAGCAGTGAAGCAGAGTCGCCGGGGAACCGGATGGACTTC; CDR3aa: CASSEAESPGNRMDF
v_gene: TRBV24-1; d_gene: NA; abundance: many; j_gene: TRBJ1-5; CDR3nt: TGTGCCACCAGCGCGAGGGGCACAGGGACCCTTCAGCCCCAGCATTTT; CDR3aa: CATSARGTGTLQPQHF
v_gene: TRBV12-3/TRBV12-4; d_gene: NA; abundance: NA; j_gene: TRBJ2-2; CDR3nt: TGTGCCAGCAGTCCTTACGCGAACGGGGAGCTGTTTTTT; CDR3aa: CASSPYANGELFF
v_gene: TRBV7-3; d_gene: NA; abundance: many; j_gene: TRBJ1-1; CDR3nt: TGTGCCAGCAGCCCTAGCAGGGGAGCCACTGAAGCTTTCTTT; CDR3aa: CASSPSRGATEAFF
v_gene: TRBV3-1; d_gene: TRBD1; abundance: many; j_gene: TRBJ1-2; CDR3nt: TGTGCCAGCGGACAGGGGGTCTTGCTGCGGGACTATGGCTACACCTTC; CDR3aa: CASGQGVLLRDYGYTF
v_gene: TRBV18; d_gene: TRBD1; abundance: NA; j_gene: TRBJ1-3; CDR3nt: TGTGCCAGCACCACAGGGGCGAACTCTGGAAACACCATATATTTT; CDR3aa: CASTTGANSGNTIYF
v_gene: TRBV7-2; d_gene: NA; abundance: many; j_gene: TRBJ1-1; CDR3nt: TGTGCCAGCAGAGCCATGAGAGGCACTGAAGCTTTCTTT; CDR3aa: CASRAMRGTEAFF
v_gene: TRBV4-1; d_gene: NA; abundance: many; j_gene: TRBJ1-3; CDR3nt: TGCGCCAGCAGCCAAGAGGGTCTCGGGCCCTCTGGAAACACCATATATTTT; CDR3aa: CASSQEGLGPSGNTIYF
v_gene: TRBV2; d_gene: TRBD1; abundance: many; j_gene: TRBJ1-5; CDR3nt: TGTGCCAGCAGAGACAGGGGACAGCCCCAGCATTTT; CDR3aa: CASRDRGQPQHF
v_gene: TRBV15; d_gene: NA; abundance: few; j_gene: TRBJ1-1; CDR3nt: TGTGCCACCAGCAGAGGGTCCGCCATGAACACTGAAGCTTTCTTT; CDR3aa: CATSRGSAMNTEAFF
v_gene: TRBV7-9; d_gene: NA; abundance: many; j_gene: TRBJ1-2; CDR3nt: TGTGCCAGCAGCTTAGCGGGGGTCGACTATGGCTACACCTTC; CDR3aa: CASSLAGVDYGYTF
v_gene: TRBV19; d_gene: NA; abundance: many; j_gene: TRBJ2-2; CDR3nt: TGTGCCAGTAGTAAGGGACGCGAGAACACCGGGGAGCTGTTTTTT; CDR3aa: CASSKGRENTGELFF
v_gene: TRBV12-3/TRBV12-4; d_gene: TRBD1; abundance: many; j_gene: TRBJ1-5; CDR3nt: TGTGCCAGCAGTCCAGGACAGGCGGGGGATCAGCCCCAGCATTTT; CDR3aa: CASSPGQAGDQPQHF
v_gene: TRBV29-1; d_gene: NA; abundance: many; j_gene: TRBJ2-7; CDR3nt: TGCAGCGTTGTTCGGAATATCTACGAGCAGTACTTC; CDR3aa: CSVVRNIYEQYF
v_gene: TRBV6-5; d_gene: NA; abundance: many; j_gene: TRBJ2-7; CDR3nt: TGTGCCAGCAGTTACTCCCAGGGTGGGTACGAGCAGTACTTC; CDR3aa: CASSYSQGGYEQYF
v_gene: TRBV18; d_gene: TRBD1; abundance: many; j_gene: TRBJ1-1; CDR3nt: TGTGCCAGCTCACCACGAGGGGGCGAAACGAACACTGAAGCTTTCTTT; CDR3aa: CASSPRGGETNTEAFF
v_gene: TRBV12-3/TRBV12-4; d_gene: NA; abundance: many; j_gene: TRBJ1-1; CDR3nt: TGTGCCAGCAGTCCTCCCCAAGCCATTAGAGACATGAACACTGAAGCTTTCTTT; CDR3aa: CASSPPQAIRDMNTEAFF
v_gene: TRBV12-3/TRBV12-4; d_gene: NA; abundance: many; j_gene: TRBJ1-1; CDR3nt: TGTGCCAGCAGGCCCAGGGGAGAGCACACTGAAGCTTTCTTT; CDR3aa: CASRPRGEHTEAFF
v_gene: TRBV4-2; d_gene: NA; abundance: NA; j_gene: TRBJ1-1; CDR3nt: TGTGCCAGCAGCCGAGACAGAATGAACACTGAAGCTTGCTTT; CDR3aa: CASSRDRMNTEACF
v_gene: TRBV12-3/TRBV12-4; d_gene: NA; abundance: many; j_gene: TRBJ1-5; CDR3nt: TGTGCCAGCAGCACAGACGTGAATCAGCCCCAGCATTTT; CDR3aa: CASSTDVNQPQHF
v_gene: TRBV6-2/TRBV6-3; d_gene: NA; abundance: many; j_gene: TRBJ2-5; CDR3nt: TGTGCCAGCATGACGCCAGGGACCCAGTACTTC; CDR3aa: CASMTPGTQYF
v_gene: TRBV2; d_gene: NA; abundance: NA; j_gene: TRBJ2-7; CDR3nt: TGTGCCAGCAGTGACGTCAGGACCTACGATCAGTACTTC; CDR3aa: CASSDVRTYDQYF
v_gene: TRBV12-5; d_gene: NA; abundance: many; j_gene: TRBJ1-2; CDR3nt: TGTGCTAGTGCCAAGGACGGAGGCGAAGGTTATGGCTACACCTTC; CDR3aa: CASAKDGGEGYGYTF
v_gene: TRBV20-1; d_gene: NA; abundance: many; j_gene: TRBJ2-5; CDR3nt: TGCAGTGCTACCGGGTGGGCACAAGAGACCCAGTACTTC; CDR3aa: CSATGWAQETQYF
v_gene: TRBV7-9; d_gene: NA; abundance: NA; j_gene: TRBJ1-2; CDR3nt: TGTGCCAGCAGCTCGTACCTACAGGGTAACTATGGCTACACCTTC; CDR3aa: CASSSYLQGNYGYTF
v_gene: TRBV4-1; d_gene: TRBD1; abundance: many; j_gene: TRBJ1-2; CDR3nt: TGCGCCAGCAGCCAAGGGGACAGTCATGGCTACACCTTC; CDR3aa: CASSQGDSHGYTF
v_gene: TRBV6-4; d_gene: TRBD1; abundance: many; j_gene: TRBJ2-2; CDR3nt: TGTGCCAGCAGTGGACAGGGGGGCACCGGGGAGCTGTTTTTT; CDR3aa: CASSGQGGTGELFF
v_gene: TRBV12-3/TRBV12-4; d_gene: NA; abundance: many; j_gene: TRBJ2-2; CDR3nt: TGTGCCAGCAGTCTTCGGGACCCCGGGTACACCGGGGAGCTGTTTTTT; CDR3aa: CASSLRDPGYTGELFF
v_gene: TRBV5-1; d_gene: NA; abundance: NA; j_gene: TRBJ1-2; CDR3nt: TGCGCCAGCAGCGAAGGCGGGGGCATGTTGTATGGCTACACCTTC; CDR3aa: CASSEGGGMLYGYTF
v_gene: TRBV6-2/TRBV6-3; d_gene: NA; abundance: once; j_gene: TRBJ2-5; CDR3nt: TGTGCCAGCAGTTACTCAGCGACCCCGCCAACGACCCAGTACTTC; CDR3aa: CASSYSATPPTTQYF
v_gene: TRBV2; d_gene: NA; abundance: NA; j_gene: TRBJ2-5; CDR3nt: TGTGCCAGCAGTGAAGGGGCGGGGGCACAAGAGACCCAGTACTTC; CDR3aa: CASSEGAGAQETQYF
v_gene: TRBV2; d_gene: NA; abundance: many; j_gene: TRBJ1-5; CDR3nt: TGTGCCAGCAGTCGGACCGGGATTCAGCCCCAGCATTTT; CDR3aa: CASSRTGIQPQHF
v_gene: TRBV19; d_gene: NA; abundance: few; j_gene: TRBJ1-2; CDR3nt: TGTGCCAGTAGTACAACATGGGCCTCTGTCTATGGCTACACCTTC; CDR3aa: CASSTTWASVYGYTF
v_gene: TRBV12-3/TRBV12-4; d_gene: TRBD2; abundance: NA; j_gene: TRBJ2-2; CDR3nt: TGTGCCAGCATGCGGCTAGCGGGGGCACAAGACACCGGGGAGCTGTTTTTT; CDR3aa: CASMRLAGAQDTGELFF
v_gene: TRBV4-2; d_gene: NA; abundance: many; j_gene: TRBJ1-1; CDR3nt: TGTGCCAGCAGCCAAGATTTGGGATACATGAACACTGAAGCTTTCTTT; CDR3aa: CASSQDLGYMNTEAFF
v_gene: TRBV6-1; d_gene: NA; abundance: many; j_gene: TRBJ1-3; CDR3nt: TGTGCCAGCAGTGAACAGATCCTCCCGGGAAACACCATATATTTT; CDR3aa: CASSEQILPGNTIYF
v_gene: TRBV12-3/TRBV12-4; d_gene: TRBD2; abundance: many; j_gene: TRBJ2-3; CDR3nt: TGTGCCAGCACCGCGGGGGCAGATACGCAGTATTTT; CDR3aa: CASTAGADTQYF
v_gene: TRBV6-4; d_gene: NA; abundance: many; j_gene: TRBJ2-2; CDR3nt: TGTGCCAGCAGCCCGGTTTCCAACACCGGGGAGCTGTTTTTT; CDR3aa: CASSPVSNTGELFF
v_gene: TRBV20-1; d_gene: NA; abundance: many; j_gene: TRBJ2-2; CDR3nt: TGCAGTGCTAGGGATACCGGGGAGCTGTTTTTT; CDR3aa: CSARDTGELFF